The 15 T cell receptor beta chains below all came from one sample that was sequenced in a study of blood T cells in healthy people across ages. Through a sample-barcoded 5' primer and a J-beta primer mix, a second PCR was run for roughly 6 to 11 cycles. TCRdb fed the 5' RACE reads into MiXCR, producing one record per CDR3 protein. The table includes roughly 1.9 million distinct CDR3 sequences, around 42% detected once. Sample: blood. These receptors were taken from a human donor in good health.

The J gene is TRBJ2-1, the V gene TRBV27; 12 bases map to TRBD1. Germline V gene data show CDR1 as MNHEY and CDR2 as SMNVEV (reference sequence). This CDR3 region has 18 residues. V was clipped by 5 bases and J by 9 bases; unmatched bases: 17. The CDR3 reads CASSNRDRGRSAGGEQFF. CDR3 DNA sequence: TGTGCCAGCAGTAACCGGGACAGGGGGCGGTCAGCGGGGGGTGAGCAGTTCTTC.

J is TRBJ2-1 and V is TRBV9; D remains unclear. Germline V gene sequence: CDR1 SGDLS, CDR2 YYNGEE. Trimming took off 2 bases at V and 3 bases at J, with 12 bases between the two ends. The CDR3 is 15 residues long. The CDR3 spells CASSVALEIYNEQFF. CDR3 sequence (DNA): TGTGCCAGCAGCGTCGCCCTAGAGATCTACAATGAGCAGTTCTTC.

A few counts support this clonotype. The rearrangement joins TRBV10-3 to TRBJ2-7; D may be TRBD1 (6 bases). The CDR3 extends over 13 amino acids. V was clipped by 4 bases and J by 4 bases, with 11 bases between them. CDR1 is ENHRY and CDR2 is SYGVKD in the germline V gene. CDR3 bases: TGTGCCATCAGTGTACAGGGCCCATACGAGCAGTACTTC. This codes for CAISVQGPYEQYF.

The J gene is TRBJ2-1, the V gene TRBV6-1, with D perhaps TRBD2 (6 bases). The ends were cut back, 6 bases at V and 12 bases at J, with 12 bases in the middle. The CDR3 loop spans 11 amino acids. Germline V gene sequence: CDR1 MNHNS, CDR2 SASEGT. The CDR3 DNA is TGTGCCAGCAGGGCCGGGACTTTGCAGTTCTTC. Its translation is CASRAGTLQFF.

This clonotype was observed a handful of times. The genes are TRBV20-1 and TRBJ2-3, with 9 bases lining up with TRBD2. Looked up from germline, CDR1 is DFQATT and CDR2 is SNEGSKA (reference sequence). Losses at the gene ends were 0 bases for V and 2 bases for J; bases not matched to a gene: 3. This CDR3 comprises 15 residues. CDR3: CSARDPSGTTDTQYF. The CDR3 DNA is TGCAGTGCTAGAGATCCTAGCGGGACCACAGATACGCAGTATTTT.

This clonotype was observed a handful of times. The rearrangement joins TRBV6-5 to TRBJ2-4, with D possibly being TRBD1 (6 bases). Trimming pared 0 bases from V and 5 bases from J, leaving 8 bases between. Germline assignment: CDR1 MNHEY and CDR2 SVGAGI. The CDR3 is made up of 14 amino acids. In DNA form, the CDR3 reads TGTGCCAGCAGTTACTCAGGGGGTGAAAACATTCAGTACTTC. This codes for CASSYSGGENIQYF.

The gene calls are TRBV12-3 or TRBV12-4 and TRBJ2-7, with D possibly being TRBD1 (5 bases). This CDR3 spans 15 amino acids. V lost 2 bases to trimming and J lost 7 bases, with 18 bases between them. In nucleotides, the CDR3 is TGTGCCAGCAGTTTACAGGGTTTAGTGGAGAATGAGCAGTACTTC. This translates into CASSLQGLVENEQYF.

This clonotype was found a few times. CDR3: CASSLGGTSAEQFF. The CDR3 DNA reads as TGTGCCAGCAGCTTAGGAGGGACCTCGGCTGAGCAGTTCTTC. The J gene is TRBJ2-1, the V gene TRBV7-9, with D perhaps being TRBD1 or TRBD2 (5 bases each). This CDR3 has 14 residues. Trimming took off 1 base at V and 9 bases at J, with 13 bases between the two ends. The germline gives CDR1 SEHNR, CDR2 FQNEAQ (reference sequence).

The V gene is TRBV5-1, the J gene TRBJ2-4, with D possibly being TRBD1 (5 bases). Germline CDR1 and CDR2: SGHRS and YFSETQ. CDR3 length: 13 amino acids. V was cut by 0 bases and J by 8 bases, with 9 bases left in between. The CDR3 region is CASSLEGMDIQYF. As DNA, the CDR3 is TGCGCCAGCAGCTTGGAGGGGATGGACATTCAGTACTTC.

A remark on this clonotype: Mismatch with germline at one junction end may stem from a read error. This chain joins TRBV5-5 and TRBJ2-5, with TRBD1 as a possible D gene (6 bases). CDR1 SGHKS and CDR2 YYEKEE come from the germline V gene (reference sequence). The CDR3 is made up of 14 amino acids. The CDR3 protein is CTSSFSQGRETQYF. CDR3 bases: TGTACCAGCAGCTTTAGTCAGGGGCGGGAGACCCAGTACTTC. The full variable domain, with the rest looked up from reference TRBV5-5 and TRBJ2-5, is DAGVTQSPTHLIKTRGQQVTLRCSPISGHKSVSWYQQVLGQGPQFIFQYYEKEERGRGNFPDRFSARQFPNYSSELNVNALLLGDSALYLCTSSFSQGRETQYFGPGTRLLVL.

This chain links TRBV7-2 with TRBJ1-2; 8 bases map to TRBD1. Trimming took 2 bases from V and 8 from J; bases not matched to a gene: 19. The CDR3 totals 18 residues. Germline lookup yields CDR1 SGHTA and CDR2 FQGNSA. CDR3 sequence: CASSLLQGAKRGRGGYTF. The CDR3 coding sequence is TGTGCCAGCAGCTTACTGCAGGGGGCGAAACGAGGGAGAGGAGGCTACACCTTC.

The J gene is TRBJ2-7, the V gene TRBV6-6, with TRBD2 matching 7 bases. V dropped 6 bases and J dropped 3; count of bases not matched to a gene: 11. The germline V gene encodes CDR1 MNHNY and CDR2 SVGAGI (reference sequence). The CDR3 extends over 15 amino acids. CDR3 in amino acids: CASSANQRGSYEQYF. CDR3 sequence (DNA): TGTGCCAGCAGCGCTAATCAGCGGGGAAGCTACGAGCAGTACTTC.

V is TRBV7-2 and J is TRBJ1-2; TRBD1 is a possible D gene (5 bases). V lost 3 bases and J lost 4, with 12 bases in between. Germline V CDR1 and CDR2: SGHTA, FQGNSA. This CDR3 comprises 14 residues. This CDR3 is CASSFQDTTYGYTF. The CDR3 bases are TGTGCCAGCAGCTTCCAGGACACTACCTATGGCTACACCTTC.

This clonotype was found a few times. The chain carries TRBV4-1 and TRBJ2-7; 9 bases align to TRBD1. Germline trimming cut 2 bases from V and 3 bases from J; bases unmatched to any gene: 5. The CDR3 extends over 15 amino acids. Germline CDR1 and CDR2: MGHRA and YSYEKL. CDR3: CASSQYGQGSYEQYF. The DNA of the CDR3 is TGCGCCAGCAGCCAATATGGACAGGGGAGCTACGAGCAGTACTTC.

This clonotype was seen a few times. CDR3 in DNA: TGTGCCAGCAGTCCTGGTGGGACTAGGGGTTGGGAGACCCAGTACTTC. It yields the protein CASSPGGTRGWETQYF. This rearrangement joins TRBV12-3 or TRBV12-4 to TRBJ2-5, with 8 bases identical to TRBD2. This CDR3 has 16 residues. V gave up 5 bases and J gave up 5 bases; unmatched junction bases: 13.